The clone carrying this T cell receptor (beta chain) showed up just a few times. The data originate from a study of CD8+CD57+ T cells in acquired aplastic anemia. Study-wide background: Mean DNA quantity obtained from sorted CD4+ and CD8+ cells was about 3 ug.

Researchers used genomic DNA as the template to profile TCR beta VDJ and CDR3. TCRdb recomputed calls from the reads with MiXCR, one row per CDR3 protein. The sample yields approximately 180,000 distinct CDR3 sequences, 63% seen once. V lost 7 bases and J 3 bases, leaving 13 bases between the germline ends. The germline V gene encodes CDR1 SQVTM and CDR2 ANQGSEA. The CDR3 covers 13 residues. All patients picked for sequencing had shown, by flow cytometry, an expansion of CD8+CD57+ cells. Blood was sampled before the patients had received any therapy. The chain joins TRBV29-1 to TRBJ1-3; D is uncertain. The sequence was obtained from a human donor with aplastic anemia. Sequencing was carried out using sorted CD4+, CD8+, or CD8+CD57+ T cells (not recorded which) from PBMCs. The CDR3 DNA is TGCAGCGCCCGAGGCGAGGGTGGAAACACCATATATTTT. It yields the protein CSARGEGGNTIYF.